These T cell receptor beta chains were read from a single sample in a study of low-dose radiotherapy and immunotherapy resistance in tumors. In TCRdb, the reads were re-called with MiXCR into one record per CDR3 protein. This table holds tens of thousands of distinct CDR3 sequences, over 15% found once. The sample was PBMCs, taken before treatment. These receptors all come from a male donor with prostate cancer. The CDR3 runs from the conserved cysteine through the conserved F or W. D genes are given only for firm matches. Rows give clone size only sometimes, using once, few, many, or a class for an expanded clone.

clone size	J gene	D gene	V gene	CDR3 DNA	CDR3 protein
many	TRBJ2-3	TRBD2	TRBV29-1	TGCAGCGGGGGGGGGGAGCGGGGGCGCACAGATACGCAGTATTTT	CSGGGERGRTDTQYF
many	TRBJ2-7	.	TRBV6-2/TRBV6-3	TGTGCCAGCAGTGGGGAAAAGAGCTCCTACGAGCAGTACTTC	CASSGEKSSYEQYF
.	TRBJ2-2	TRBD1	TRBV19	TGTGCCAGTAGTAGGGGACAGCTCGCGAACACCGGGGAGCTGTTTTTT	CASSRGQLANTGELFF
few	TRBJ1-2	.	TRBV5-1	TGCGCCAGCAGCTTGGGACACCCGGATGGTGGCTACACCTTC	CASSLGHPDGGYTF
many	TRBJ1-5	.	TRBV12-3/TRBV12-4	TGTGCCAGCAGTTTGGGGGGGGCCCAGCCCCAGCATTTT	CASSLGGAQPQHF
many	TRBJ1-4	.	TRBV30	TGTGCCTGGACCCGAGGGGAAAAACTGTTTTTT	CAWTRGEKLFF
many	TRBJ1-1	.	TRBV5-1	TGCGCCAGCAGCTCGGGGGAGGGGATTTTGAACACTGAAGCTTTCTTT	CASSSGEGILNTEAFF
many	TRBJ2-5	TRBD1	TRBV18	TGTGCCAGCTCACCAATAACAGGGGGAACGAAAGAGACCCAGTACTTC	CASSPITGGTKETQYF
many	TRBJ2-1	TRBD2	TRBV7-3	TGTGCCAGCAGCCTTAGCGGGGTTTCCAGCTCCTACAATGAGCAGTTCTTC	CASSLSGVSSSYNEQFF
many	TRBJ2-2	.	TRBV2	TGTGCCAGCAGTGGTTGGCAGTCCACCGGGGAGCTGTTTTTT	CASSGWQSTGELFF
many	TRBJ1-1	TRBD1	TRBV5-1	TGCGCCAGCAGCCCGGCGGGACAGGGGTACGCTGAAGCTTTCTTT	CASSPAGQGYAEAFF
many	TRBJ2-3	.	TRBV6-2/TRBV6-3	TGTGCCAGCAGTCGCCTCACATTCCGCACAGATACGCAGTATTTT	CASSRLTFRTDTQYF
many	TRBJ2-2	TRBD2	TRBV4-1	TGCGCCAGCAGCACCCCTAGCGGGGGGGCGGACACCGGGGAGCTGTTTTTT	CASSTPSGGADTGELFF
many	TRBJ2-5	TRBD1	TRBV6-5	TGTGCCAGCAGTTCCGCGGGACAGGGGGGGATAGAGACCCAGTACTTC	CASSSAGQGGIETQYF
many	TRBJ1-5	.	TRBV6-1	TGTGCCACTCAGGGCGCAGGGTATACGGGAAATCAGCCCCAGCATTTT	CATQGAGYTGNQPQHF
medium-sized	TRBJ1-5	.	TRBV19	TGTGCCAGTACCGCGGCGGCTTATAGCAATCAGCCCCAGCATTTT	CASTAAAYSNQPQHF
many	TRBJ2-3	TRBD2	TRBV6-1	TGTGCCAGCAGCCCGGGGGGGGGGCCTTTTTTCACAGATACGCAGTATTTT	CASSPGGGPFFTDTQYF
.	TRBJ1-2	TRBD1	TRBV27	TGTGCCAGCAGACCGACAGGGGAGAATTATGGCTACACCTTC	CASRPTGENYGYTF
many	TRBJ2-2	TRBD2	TRBV5-1	TGCGCCAGCAGCCTAGCGGCCGGGCTGGGGGAGCTGTTTTTT	CASSLAAGLGELFF
many	TRBJ1-5	TRBD1	TRBV30	TGTGCCTGGAGTTCCGGGACAGGGGGCCAGCCCCAGCATTTT	CAWSSGTGGQPQHF
.	TRBJ1-1	.	TRBV9	.	CASSTRSGGMYFGPGTRNTEAFF
many	TRBJ1-5	.	TRBV3-1	TGTGCCAGCAGTAGAATAGCGGGGAGCAATCAGCCCCAGCATTTT	CASSRIAGSNQPQHF
many	TRBJ2-7	.	TRBV11-2	TGTGCCAGCAGTCTCGGCTTCGTGGAGAAGCAGTACTTC	CASSLGFVEKQYF
many	TRBJ1-1	.	TRBV18	TGTGCCAGCTCACCGTCACGAACGAACACTGAAGCTTTCTTT	CASSPSRTNTEAFF
many	TRBJ2-7	.	TRBV10-1	TGCGCCAGCAGTGAGTCCCCCTACGAGCAGTACTTC	CASSESPYEQYF
many	TRBJ2-5	TRBD2	TRBV4-2	TGTGCCAGCAGCCACGGACTAGCGGGGGACCCGTACCAAGAGACCCAGTACTTC	CASSHGLAGDPYQETQYF
many	TRBJ2-1	.	TRBV7-9	TGTGCCAGCAGCTTAGGGTGGCGGGGAGGCAAAAGGGATGAGCAGTTCTTC	CASSLGWRGGKRDEQFF
many	TRBJ2-7	.	TRBV5-4	TGTGCCAGCAGCCGGACTATTCCCTCCTACGAGCAGTACTTC	CASSRTIPSYEQYF
many	TRBJ2-7	.	TRBV6-5	TGTGCCTCAATGGCGGGGACCTACGAGCAGTACTTC	CASMAGTYEQYF
many	TRBJ2-3	TRBD2	TRBV6-5	TGTGCCAGCAGTGGTGCGGGGGGCACAGATACGCAGTATTTT	CASSGAGGTDTQYF
.	TRBJ1-6	.	TRBV2	TGTGCCAGCAGTGGGGACCGAGGTAATTCACCCCTCCACTTT	CASSGDRGNSPLHF
many	TRBJ2-7	.	TRBV10-3	TGTGCTGGGAACGGGGGGCCGTCCTACGAGCAGTACTTC	CAGNGGPSYEQYF
many	TRBJ1-1	TRBD1	TRBV9	TGTGCCAGCAGCCCTAAGGGGGCCGAGAACACTGAAGCTTTCTTT	CASSPKGAENTEAFF
many	TRBJ2-5	.	TRBV18	TGTGCCAGCTCACCAAAAGAGACCCAGTACTTC	CASSPKETQYF
many	TRBJ2-6	.	TRBV29-1	TGCAGCACTTACGAGTCTGGGGCCAACGTCCTGACTTTC	CSTYESGANVLTF
many	TRBJ1-3	.	TRBV2	TGTGCCAGCATACCGAGCTCTGGAAACACCATATATTTT	CASIPSSGNTIYF
many	TRBJ2-7	.	TRBV19	TGTGCCAGTAGTATGGGAACCTACGAGCAGTACTTC	CASSMGTYEQYF